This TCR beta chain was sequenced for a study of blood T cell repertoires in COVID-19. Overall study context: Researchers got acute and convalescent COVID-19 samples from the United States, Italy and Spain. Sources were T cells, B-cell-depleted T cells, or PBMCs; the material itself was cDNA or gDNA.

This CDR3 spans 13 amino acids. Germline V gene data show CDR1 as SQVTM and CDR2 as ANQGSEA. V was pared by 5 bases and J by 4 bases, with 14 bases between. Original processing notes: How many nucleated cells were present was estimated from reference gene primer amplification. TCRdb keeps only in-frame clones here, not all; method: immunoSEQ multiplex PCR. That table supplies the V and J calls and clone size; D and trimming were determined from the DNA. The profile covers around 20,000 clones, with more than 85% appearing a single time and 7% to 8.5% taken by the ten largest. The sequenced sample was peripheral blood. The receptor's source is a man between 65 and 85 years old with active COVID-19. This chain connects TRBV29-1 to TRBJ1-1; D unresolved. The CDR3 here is CSVRLNRVTEAFF. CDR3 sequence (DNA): TGCAGCGTTCGGCTGAATCGGGTCACTGAAGCTTTCTTT. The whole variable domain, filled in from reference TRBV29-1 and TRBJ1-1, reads SAVISQKPSRDICQRGTSLTIQCQVDSQVTMMFWYRQQPGQSLTLIATANQGSEATYESGFVIDKFPISRPNLTFSTLTVSNMSPEDSSIYLCSVRLNRVTEAFFGQGTRLTVV.